The 4 T cell receptor beta chains below come from one sample, sequenced in a study of blood T cell repertoires in COVID-19. Clones were read by immunoSEQ multiplex PCR, and TCRdb kept only the in-frame ones, dropping some. The sample contains roughly 41,000 clones, 88% of which appear only once. The sequencing sample was made of peripheral blood. These receptors all stem from a human donor in a cohort sampled during active COVID-19.

The V gene is TRBV24-1, the J gene TRBJ1-1, with 7 positions matching TRBD1. The CDR3 consists of 14 residues. J gave up 6 bases and V 5 bases, and 8 bases lay outside the gene matches. CDR1 is KGHDR and CDR2 is SFDVKD in the germline V gene. The DNA for the CDR3 is TGTGCCACCAGTGGCGACAGGGAGGCTTCTGAAGCTTTCTTT. Translating it yields CATSGDREASEAFF.

CDR3 protein: CASSQIGQGSGTEAFF. CDR3 in DNA: TGCGCCAGCAGCCAAATAGGACAGGGAAGCGGCACTGAAGCTTTCTTT. The chain combines TRBV5-1 with TRBJ1-1; 8 bases line up with TRBD1. The CDR3 extends over 16 amino acids. CDR1 is SGHRS, CDR2 YFSETQ, per germline. V was clipped by 4 bases and J by 4 bases; unmatched bases: 12.

The rearrangement uses TRBV7-9 and TRBJ1-1; 11 nucleotides align to TRBD1. V gave up 1 base and J gave up 5 bases; unmatched junction bases: 3. In germline, CDR1 is SEHNR, CDR2 FQNEAQ (reference sequence). The CDR3 runs 15 residues. The CDR3 is CASSLVDRGRTEAFF. The CDR3 DNA reads TGTGCCAGCAGCTTAGTGGACAGGGGGCGAACTGAAGCTTTCTTT.

The gene calls are TRBV5-6 and TRBJ2-5; 14 bases line up with TRBD2. V dropped 4 bases and J dropped 3; count of bases not matched to a gene: 11. Germline V gene lookup returns CDR1 SGHDT and CDR2 YYEEEE. The CDR3 runs 18 residues. The CDR3 loop reads CASSKPGLAGVFEETQYF. CDR3 DNA: TGTGCCAGCAGCAAACCGGGACTAGCGGGAGTTTTTGAAGAGACCCAGTACTTC.